The 10 T cell receptor beta chains below come from one sample, sequenced in a study of T cells in Graves' hyperthyroidism and ophthalmopathy. Authors of the study amplified TCR beta CDR3 regions from RNA transcripts. When the TCR CDR3 underwent first-round RT-PCR, the HTBI primer set was used. Each CDR3 protein gets one entry after TCRdb re-called the multiplex PCR reads with MiXCR. The sample lists 550,000 to 600,000 distinct CDR3 sequences, around 42% seen once, with roughly 20% in the top ten. Sequenced material: peripheral blood or thyroid tissue (not recorded which). These TCRs come from an adult woman with Graves' disease, either hyperthyroidism or ophthalmopathy (not recorded which).

The chain combines TRBV2 with TRBJ2-5, with 9 bases matching TRBD2. The ends lost 5 bases at V and 9 bases at J; junction bases unmatched: 10. CDR3 length: 14 residues. The germline V gene has CDR1 SNHLY and CDR2 FYNNEI. The CDR3 is CASSLREGNQPQYF. CDR3 DNA sequence: TGTGCCAGCAGTTTGCGGGAGGGCAATCAGCCCCAGTACTTC.

This clonotype was seen a few times. This chain joins TRBV6-5 and TRBJ2-7; 9 bases are shared with TRBD2. CDR3 size: 15 residues. The germline gives CDR1 MNHEY, CDR2 SVGAGI. The V and J ends lost 4 bases and 0 bases, in that order; junction bases with no gene match: 4. The CDR3 DNA follows: TGTGCCAGCAGTTTATGGCGGGAGGGCTCCTACGAGCAGTACTTC. This sequence encodes CASSLWREGSYEQYF.

In this sample, this clonotype turned up a few times. This sequence joins TRBV10-3 and TRBJ1-1; TRBD1 is a possible D gene (5 bases). Trimming took 6 bases from V and 3 from J, leaving 11 bases between them. CDR1 and CDR2 (germline): ENHRY, SYGVKD. The CDR3 consists of 13 residues. CDR3 amino acids: CAIRGEAHTEAFF. Written as DNA, the CDR3 is TGTGCCATCAGGGGGGAGGCGCACACTGAAGCTTTCTTT.

This chain joins TRBV19 and TRBJ2-3, with 9 bases aligning to TRBD2. The CDR3 contains 16 residues. V was pared by 1 base and J by 6 bases, with 8 bases of the junction left unmatched. The V gene's germline CDR1 is LNHDA and CDR2 SQIVND (reference sequence). The CDR3 DNA reads TGTGCCAGTAGTATAGGGGCTAGCGGGACTTTCGATACGCAGTATTTT. Its translation is CASSIGASGTFDTQYF.

The rearrangement links TRBV14 to TRBJ1-4; 8 bases map to TRBD1. The J segment lost 6 bases and the V segment lost 0 bases, leaving 12 bases of the junction unmatched. Germline V gives CDR1 SGHDN, CDR2 FVKESK. CDR3 size: 18 residues. Written as DNA, the CDR3 is TGTGCCAGCAGCCAAGATCCCCCCCGGACAGGGTGGGATGAAAAACTGTTTTTT. Protein sequence: CASSQDPPRTGWDEKLFF.

At least ten counts were recorded for this clonotype. The chain couples TRBV7-3 to TRBJ2-2; 12 nucleotides agree with TRBD2. After removal of 0 bases from V and 7 bases from J, the junction contained 3 bases not matched to a gene. Germline loops: CDR1 SGHTA, CDR2 FQGTGA. The CDR3 covers 16 residues. The DNA of the CDR3 is TGTGCCAGCAGCTTAACCCCTAGCGGGAGGGGCGGGGAGCTGTTTTTT. Translated, it gives CASSLTPSGRGGELFF.

This clonotype was detected many times. The gene calls are TRBV24-1 and TRBJ1-5; D unclear. Germline V gene sequence: CDR1 KGHDR, CDR2 SFDVKD. With 7 bases removed from V and 1 base from J, the gap between germline ends came to 10 bases. This CDR3 spans 14 amino acids. The CDR3 DNA reads TGTGCCACCAGCCGGTCAGCCAGCAATCAGCCCCAGCATTTT. Translation: CATSRSASNQPQHF.

In its sample, this clonotype was seen many times. V and J are TRBV7-9 and TRBJ1-5; TRBD1 matches at 7 bases. V was clipped by 6 bases and J by 3 bases; unmatched bases: 8. The CDR3 contains 15 residues. CDR1 SEHNR and CDR2 FQNEAQ come from the germline V gene (reference sequence). The CDR3 DNA sequence: TGTGCCAGCAGACCCGACAGGGATACCAATCAGCCCCAGCATTTT. This translates into CASRPDRDTNQPQHF.

The chain joins TRBV10-3 to TRBJ1-6; D may be TRBD1 (6 bases). CDR1 is ENHRY, CDR2 SYGVKD, per germline. The length of the CDR3 is 14 residues. Between the trimmed V and J ends, which lost 0 bases and 13 bases, there was a span of 13 bases. This CDR3 is CAISESQGNQPLHF. CDR3 in DNA: TGTGCCATCAGTGAGTCACAGGGCAATCAGCCCCTCCACTTT.

This clonotype has ten or more counts. Relative to the germline gene, one junction end is altered; a read error may explain this. The rearrangement links TRBV5-1 to TRBJ1-6, with D perhaps TRBD1 (5 bases). This CDR3 has 13 residues. Germline CDR1 reads SGHRS; CDR2 reads YFSETQ. The CDR3 nucleotides read TGTGCCAGCAGTTTACAGGATAATTCACCCCTCCACTTT. Translated, it gives CASSLQDNSPLHF.